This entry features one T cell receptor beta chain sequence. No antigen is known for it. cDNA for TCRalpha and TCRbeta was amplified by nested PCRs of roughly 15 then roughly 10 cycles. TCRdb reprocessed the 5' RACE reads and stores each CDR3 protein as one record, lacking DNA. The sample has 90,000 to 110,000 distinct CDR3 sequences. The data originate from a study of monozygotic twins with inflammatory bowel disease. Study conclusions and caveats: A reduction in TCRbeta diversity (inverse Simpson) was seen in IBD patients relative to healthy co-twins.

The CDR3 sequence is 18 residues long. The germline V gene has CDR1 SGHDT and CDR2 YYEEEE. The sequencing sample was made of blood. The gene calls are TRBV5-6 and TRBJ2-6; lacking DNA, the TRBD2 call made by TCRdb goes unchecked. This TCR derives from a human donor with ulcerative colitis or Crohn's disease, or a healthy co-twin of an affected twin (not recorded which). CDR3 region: CASSEADGDLSGANVLTF.